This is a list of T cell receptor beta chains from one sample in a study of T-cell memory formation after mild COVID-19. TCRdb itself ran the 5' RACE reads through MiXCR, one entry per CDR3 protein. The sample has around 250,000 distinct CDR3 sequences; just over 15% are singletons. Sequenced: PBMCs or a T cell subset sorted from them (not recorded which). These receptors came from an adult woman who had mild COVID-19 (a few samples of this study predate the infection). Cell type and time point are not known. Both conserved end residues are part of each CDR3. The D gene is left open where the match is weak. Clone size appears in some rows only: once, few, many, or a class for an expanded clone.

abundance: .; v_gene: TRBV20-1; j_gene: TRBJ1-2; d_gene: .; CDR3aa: CSASPTGWRVGYTF; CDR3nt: TGCAGTGCTAGCCCCACAGGGTGGAGGGTAGGCTACACCTTC
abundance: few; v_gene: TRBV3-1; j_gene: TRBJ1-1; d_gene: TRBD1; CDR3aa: CASSPLGQKGFF; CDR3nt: TGTGCCAGCAGCCCGCTGGGACAGAAGGGCTTCTTT
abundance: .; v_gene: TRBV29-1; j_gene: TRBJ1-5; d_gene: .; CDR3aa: CSVVWGGNQPQHF; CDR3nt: TGCAGCGTCGTTTGGGGTGGGAATCAGCCCCAGCATTTT
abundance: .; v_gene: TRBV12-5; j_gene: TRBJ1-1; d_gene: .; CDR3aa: CASARASAYRAFF; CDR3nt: TGTGCTAGTGCGCGAGCTTCAGCTTACCGAGCTTTCTTT
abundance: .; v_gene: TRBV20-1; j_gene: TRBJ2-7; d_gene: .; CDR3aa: CSARVNGSFLREQYF; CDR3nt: TGCAGTGCTAGAGTCAACGGGAGTTTCCTCCGCGAGCAGTACTTC
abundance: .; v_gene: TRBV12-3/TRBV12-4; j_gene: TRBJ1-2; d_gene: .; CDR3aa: CASSRPRTANYGYTF; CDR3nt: TGTGCCAGCAGTCGACCAAGGACAGCTAACTATGGCTACACCTTC
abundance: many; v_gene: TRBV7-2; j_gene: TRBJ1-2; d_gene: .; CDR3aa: CASSLLEGVYGYTF; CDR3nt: TGTGCCAGCAGCTTATTGGAAGGTGTCTATGGCTACACCTTC
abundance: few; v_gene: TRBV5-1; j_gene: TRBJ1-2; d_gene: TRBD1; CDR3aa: CASSGTGTGGERRGYTF; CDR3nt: TGCGCCAGCAGCGGGACCGGGACAGGGGGAGAAAGGCGGGGCTACACCTTC
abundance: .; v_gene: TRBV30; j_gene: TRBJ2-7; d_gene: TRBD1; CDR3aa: CAWSKGQGPYEQYF; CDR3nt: TGTGCCTGGAGTAAGGGACAGGGCCCCTACGAGCAGTACTTC
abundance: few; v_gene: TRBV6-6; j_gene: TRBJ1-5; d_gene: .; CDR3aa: CASVLLSNQPQHF; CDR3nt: TGTGCCAGCGTGTTACTGAGCAATCAGCCCCAGCATTTT
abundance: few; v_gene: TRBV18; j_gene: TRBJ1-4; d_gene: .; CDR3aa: CASSLRSTATNEKLFF; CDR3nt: TGTGCCAGCTCACTTCGATCAACAGCAACTAATGAAAAACTGTTTTTT
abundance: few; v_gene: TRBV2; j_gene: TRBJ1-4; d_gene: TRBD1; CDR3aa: CASSSDRVTNEKLFF; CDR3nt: TGTGCCAGCAGCTCAGACAGGGTGACTAATGAAAAACTGTTTTTT
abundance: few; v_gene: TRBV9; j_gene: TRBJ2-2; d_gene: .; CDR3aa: CASRRGTHTGELFF; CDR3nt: TGTGCCAGCAGACGGGGGACCCACACCGGGGAGCTGTTTTTT
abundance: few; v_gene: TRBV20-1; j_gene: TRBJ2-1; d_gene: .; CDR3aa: CSATSGVYNEQFF; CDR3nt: TGCAGTGCTACCAGCGGAGTCTACAATGAGCAGTTCTTC
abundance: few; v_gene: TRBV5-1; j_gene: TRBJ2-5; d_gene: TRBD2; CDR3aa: CASSPSLAGGPWETQYF; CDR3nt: TGCGCCAGCAGCCCCTCACTAGCGGGAGGGCCGTGGGAGACCCAGTACTTC
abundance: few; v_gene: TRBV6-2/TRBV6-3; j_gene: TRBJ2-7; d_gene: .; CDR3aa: CASSSLAALTGEQYF; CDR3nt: TGTGCCAGCAGTTCTTTAGCGGCTTTAACGGGGGAGCAGTACTTC
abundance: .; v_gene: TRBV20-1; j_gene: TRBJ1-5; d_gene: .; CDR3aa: CSAKDGGQPQHF; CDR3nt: TGCAGTGCTAAAGACGGAGGTCAGCCCCAGCATTTT
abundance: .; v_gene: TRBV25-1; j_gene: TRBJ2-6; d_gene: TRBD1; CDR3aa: CASSAQVGSSRGNSGANVLTF; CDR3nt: TGTGCCAGCAGTGCACAAGTCGGGTCCAGCAGGGGGAACTCTGGGGCCAACGTCCTGACTTTC
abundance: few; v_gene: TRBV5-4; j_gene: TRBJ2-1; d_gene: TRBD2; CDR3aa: CASSPTSATYNEQFF; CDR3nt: TGTGCCAGCAGCCCGACTAGCGCAACCTACAATGAGCAGTTCTTC
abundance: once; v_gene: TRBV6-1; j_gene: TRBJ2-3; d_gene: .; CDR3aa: CASSGPGRHTQYF; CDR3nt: TGTGCCAGCAGTGGGCCTGGGCGACATACGCAGTATTTT
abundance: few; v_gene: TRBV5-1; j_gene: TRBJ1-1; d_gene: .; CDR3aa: CASSLEAGMNTEAFF; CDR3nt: TGCGCCAGCAGCTTGGAGGCAGGTATGAACACTGAAGCTTTCTTT
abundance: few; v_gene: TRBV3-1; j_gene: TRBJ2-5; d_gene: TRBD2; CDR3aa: CASSHLIGLAPDF; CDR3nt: TGTGCCAGCAGCCACCTAATCGGACTAGCGCCTGACTTC
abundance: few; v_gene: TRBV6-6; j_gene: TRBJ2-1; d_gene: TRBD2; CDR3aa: CASSGTSASSYNEQFF; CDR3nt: TGTGCCAGCAGTGGGACTAGCGCGAGCTCCTACAATGAGCAGTTCTTC
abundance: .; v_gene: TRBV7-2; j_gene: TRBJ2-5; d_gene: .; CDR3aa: CASSSGGTRGETQYF; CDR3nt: TGTGCCAGCAGCTCCGGGGGGACCAGGGGGGAGACCCAGTACTTC
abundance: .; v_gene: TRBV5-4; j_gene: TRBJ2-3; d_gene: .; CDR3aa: CASSLSSSTDTQYF; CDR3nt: TGTGCCAGCAGCTTGTCCTCTAGCACAGATACGCAGTATTTT
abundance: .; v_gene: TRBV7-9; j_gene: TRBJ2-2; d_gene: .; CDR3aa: CASSLDGLNTGELFF; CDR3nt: TGTGCCAGCAGCCTGGACGGACTGAACACCGGGGAGCTGTTTTTT
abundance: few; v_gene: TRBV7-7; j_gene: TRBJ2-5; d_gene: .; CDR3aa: CASSPKGGSGTQYF; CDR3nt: TGTGCTAGCAGCCCCAAGGGGGGGTCAGGGACCCAGTACTTC
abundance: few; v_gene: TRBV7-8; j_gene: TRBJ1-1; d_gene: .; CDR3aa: CASSFGSTTVNTEAFF; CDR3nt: TGTGCCAGCAGCTTCGGTTCGACTACAGTGAACACTGAAGCTTTCTTT
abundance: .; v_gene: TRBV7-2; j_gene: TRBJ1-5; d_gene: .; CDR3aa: CASSSLGPNQPQHF; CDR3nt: TGTGCCAGCAGCTCCTTGGGACCCAATCAGCCCCAGCATTTT
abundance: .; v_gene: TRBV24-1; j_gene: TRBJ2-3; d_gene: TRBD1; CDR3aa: CATSDWTGEITDTQYF; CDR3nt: TGTGCCACCAGTGATTGGACAGGGGAGATAACAGATACGCAGTATTTT
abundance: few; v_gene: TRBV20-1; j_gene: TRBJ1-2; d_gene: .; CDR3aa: CSARDVLIGAGGYTF; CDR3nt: TGCAGTGCTAGAGATGTACTTATCGGGGCAGGAGGCTACACCTTC